The TCR beta chain described here comes from a study of T cells after yellow fever vaccination. Study results and limitations: Clonotypes found in both CD4 and CD8 compartments made up a small share. Abundant contaminating clonotypes from the bulk population could appear in FACS-sorted repertoires.

V lost 6 bases, J lost 3 bases, and 11 bases lay in between. Germline V lookup: CDR1 KGHDR, CDR2 SFDVKD. The length of the CDR3 is 13 residues. The 5'RACE template-switching step produced TCR cDNA and added a universal primer site and UMIs. TCRdb passed the 5' RACE reads through MiXCR, listing each CDR3 protein once. This table holds around 600,000 distinct CDR3 sequences, roughly 12% found once. Details on this clonotype: Its antigen is as yet unknown.

This clonotype was obtained from a man under 40 who received the YFV17D yellow fever vaccine. The chain carries TRBV24-1 and TRBJ2-7; D uncertain. The sequencing here drew on PBMCs, taken on the day of the yellow fever booster vaccination. Here the CDR3 reads CATSLGPDYEQYF. As DNA, the CDR3 is TGTGCCACCAGTCTCGGACCGGACTACGAGCAGTACTTC.